This T cell receptor beta chain was retrieved from a study of neurological immune-mediated disorders. The length of the CDR3 is 15 residues. In germline, CDR1 is SEHNR, CDR2 FQNEAQ (reference sequence). V dropped 3 bases and J dropped 7; count of bases not matched to a gene: 7. This clonotype was seen at least ten times. Template-switch 5'RACE cDNA synthesis added a 10-nucleotide unique molecular identifier. One entry per CDR3 protein, called by TCRdb with MiXCR from the 5' RACE reads. The table includes 85,000 to 100,000 distinct CDR3 sequences, approximately 3.3% detected once. Preparation of the unsorted libraries drew on 2 million PBMCs stored at -80 C.

This TCR came from a woman between 18 and 29 years old with multiple sclerosis. Material: PBMCs. This sequence joins TRBV7-9 and TRBJ2-1; TRBD2 matches 9 bases. CDR3 sequence reads: CASSFLSGSMNEQFF. As DNA, the CDR3 is TGTGCCAGCAGCTTTCTTAGCGGGAGTATGAATGAGCAGTTCTTC.